The present entry profiles one TCR beta chain with its context. This sample is drawn from a study of blood T cell repertoires in COVID-19. Study background: COVID-19 samples, acute and convalescent, were from the United States, Italy and Spain.

The V end lost 6 bases, the J end lost 2 bases, and 21 bases lay between the germline ends. The CDR3 spans 17 residues. CDR1 and CDR2 from the germline V gene are MDHEN and SYDVKM. Assignments of participants to cohorts depended upon their own reported clinical history. Authors' data handling: The authors estimated nucleated cell counts from reference gene primer amplification. Measured with immunoSEQ multiplex PCR; TCRdb has only the in-frame clones, and not every one. V, J and clone size are taken as reported in that table, and D and trimming were inferred from the DNA itself. The sample includes fewer than 300,000 clones, 80% to 95% of them seen just once.

The sample consisted of PBMCs or T cells enriched from blood (not recorded which). The receptor was derived from a woman younger than 45 who had recovered from COVID-19. The V and J genes are TRBV28 and TRBJ2-3, with unresolved D. In DNA, the CDR3 is TGTGCCAGCAGCTCCTCCCGTGTCACTACGTACACAGATACGCAGTATTTT. It yields the protein CASSSSRVTTYTDTQYF.